Detailed here is one TCR beta chain. The antigen is undetermined. The sample's treatment: oral pan-JAK inhibitor, 5-10 mg twice daily. Sequencing relied on a cDNA template that was reverse transcribed from extracted RNA. Repertoires were generated with immunoSEQ multiplex PCR, while TCRdb's copy carries only in-frame clones and drops some. Of roughly 200,000 clones listed, approximately 38% are singletons. The CDR3 consists of 16 residues. V was pared by 8 bases and J by 3 bases, with 9 bases of the junction left unmatched. CDR1 is MGHDK, CDR2 SYGVNS, per germline. This sample stems from a study of CD8+ T cells in alopecia areata. At the level of the study: Treated patients were dosed with oral tofacitinib, taking 5 to 10 mg twice daily. Findings and limits, study-wide: Having just one nonresponder leaves the connection between baseline CD8+ expansion and response unresolved. TCR sharing across patients was less clear than in mice, possibly HLA-related.

The origin of this receptor is a human donor with alopecia areata. The material sequenced was CD4+ T cells sorted from blood, taken around week 34, from a patient treated with tofacitinib. The chain uses TRBV25-1 and TRBJ2-6, with 8 nucleotides matching TRBD1. DNA of the CDR3: TGTGCCAGCCAAGGACAGGGACCCATTGGGGCCAACGTCCTGACTTTC. Its translation is CASQGQGPIGANVLTF.